Below are 28 T cell receptor beta chains sequenced from a single sample in a study of blood T cells in healthy people across ages. The second PCR ran roughly 7 to 12 cycles with a sample-barcoded 5' primer and J-beta primers. Using its own MiXCR run on the 5' RACE reads, TCRdb lists one record per CDR3 protein. Altogether 750,000 to 950,000 distinct CDR3 sequences are present, approximately 55% being singletons, with the ten largest covering around 41%. The specimen was blood. The receptors were sampled from a man older than 75 in good health.

The gene calls are TRBV2 and TRBJ1-5; D possibly corresponds to TRBD1 (5 bases). The CDR3 consists of 13 residues. Trimming took off 7 bases at V and 4 bases at J, with 11 bases between the two ends. Germline V lookup: CDR1 SNHLY, CDR2 FYNNEI. The CDR3: CASMGGVNQPQHF. The CDR3 DNA reads as TGTGCCAGCATGGGAGGGGTAAATCAGCCCCAGCATTTT.

V is TRBV27 and J is TRBJ1-2; D might be TRBD1 (5 bases). V dropped 4 bases and J dropped 1 base, with 16 bases sitting between them. The length of the CDR3 is 16 residues. Looked up from germline, CDR1 is MNHEY and CDR2 is SMNVEV (reference sequence). The CDR3: CASSSGAGPLNYGYTF. As DNA, the CDR3 is TGTGCCAGCAGTTCCGGGGCAGGTCCCCTTAACTATGGCTACACCTTC.

The rearrangement links TRBV5-1 to TRBJ2-1, with 9 bases matching TRBD1. The CDR3 covers 15 residues. The V segment lost 3 bases and the J segment 6 bases; nucleotides outside the gene matches: 7. CDR1 and CDR2 from the germline V gene are SGHRS and YFSETQ. The CDR3 spells CASSSGQGASNEQFF. DNA of the CDR3: TGCGCCAGCAGCTCGGGACAGGGAGCGAGCAATGAGCAGTTCTTC. Full variable domain (remainder filled in from reference TRBV5-1 and TRBJ2-1): KAGVTQTPRYLIKTRGQQVTLSCSPISGHRSVSWYQQTPGQGLQFLFEYFSETQRNKGNFPGRFSGRQFSNSRSEMNVSTLELGDSALYLCASSSGQGASNEQFFGPGTRLTVL.

The V and J genes are TRBV6-5 and TRBJ2-7, with a tentative D call TRBD1 (6 bases). CDR1 and CDR2 (germline): MNHEY, SVGAGI. V lost 6 bases to trimming and J lost 3 bases, with 21 bases between them. The CDR3 is 16 amino acids. CDR3 residues: CASRRSSGTQSYEQYF. The CDR3 coding sequence is TGTGCCAGCAGAAGATCCTCCGGGACACAGAGCTACGAGCAGTACTTC.

The CDR3 reads CASSLVGPGLAGADTQYF. The CDR3 region has the DNA TGCGCCAGCAGTCTTGTGGGGCCCGGGCTAGCGGGGGCAGATACGCAGTATTTT. The chain couples TRBV5-1 to TRBJ2-3, with 10 bases identical to TRBD2. V dropped 5 bases and J dropped 4; count of bases not matched to a gene: 16. CDR1 is SGHRS, CDR2 YFSETQ, per germline. This CDR3 region has 18 residues.

This chain connects TRBV20-1 to TRBJ1-1; no clear D gene. Trimming removed 2 bases at V and 0 bases at J, with 7 bases between. CDR3 length: 13 amino acids. Per germline, CDR1 DFQATT and CDR2 SNEGSKA (reference sequence). The CDR3 protein is CSARTQMNTEAFF. In DNA form, the CDR3 reads TGCAGTGCTAGAACGCAGATGAACACTGAAGCTTTCTTT.

The V call is TRBV7-2, the J call TRBJ2-5; possible D gene TRBD2, 5 bases. The germline V gene encodes CDR1 SGHTA and CDR2 FQGNSA. CDR3 length: 13 amino acids. Trimming cost V 2 bases and J 4 bases, with 8 bases left between them. This CDR3 is CASSLSGLETQYF. Here the CDR3 DNA reads TGTGCCAGCAGCTTATCGGGGTTAGAGACCCAGTACTTC.

This clonotype was seen repeatedly, ten times or more. The rearrangement uses TRBV20-1 and TRBJ1-4; TRBD1 might be the D (5 bases). Germline CDR1 and CDR2: DFQATT and SNEGSKA (reference sequence). The CDR3 is 14 amino acids. V was trimmed by 0 bases and J by 10 bases, leaving 15 bases between them. The CDR3 region has the DNA TGCAGTGCTAGAGATCTGGGGGATCTCGGAAAACTGTTTTTT. Protein: CSARDLGDLGKLFF.

A remark on this clonotype: An end of the junction does not agree with germline; a read error may underlie this. V is TRBV5-1 and J is TRBJ1-6; a possible D gene is TRBD1 (5 bases). The CDR3 consists of 14 residues. Germline V CDR1 and CDR2: SGHRS, YFSETQ. The CDR3 DNA reads as TGCGCCAGCCGCTTCGGGACTCCCTCTTCACCCCTCCACTTT. It is translated as CASRFGTPSSPLHF.

There are many counts of this clonotype. This CDR3 is CSVRASGMYEQYF. The DNA for the CDR3 is TGCAGCGTTAGGGCTAGCGGGATGTACGAGCAGTACTTC. The chain recombines TRBV29-1 with TRBJ2-7; TRBD2 agrees at 9 bases. Losses at the gene ends were 5 bases for V and 4 bases for J; bases not matched to a gene: 6. The CDR3 is made up of 13 amino acids. Germline lookup yields CDR1 SQVTM and CDR2 ANQGSEA.

The chain joins TRBV5-1 to TRBJ2-4; 9 nucleotides align to TRBD1. The J call may be incorrect, as the DNA end agrees better with TRBJ2-7. Per the germline V gene, CDR1 is SGHRS and CDR2 is YFSETQ. The CDR3 loop spans 16 amino acids. DNA for the CDR3: TGCGCCAGCAGCTTGGGGCCACAGGGGGCAATCCACGAGCAGTACTTC. This translates into CASSLGPQGAIHEQYF.

The genes are TRBV29-1 and TRBJ2-7; D may correspond to TRBD1 or TRBD2 (5 bases each). The length of the CDR3 is 13 residues. V was cut by 8 bases and J by 5 bases, with 19 bases left in between. Germline CDR1 and CDR2: SQVTM and ANQGSEA. The CDR3 nucleotides are TGCAGCACCGGGGACGGACCAAGGCACGAGCAGTACTTC. It codes for CSTGDGPRHEQYF.

This sequence joins TRBV28 and TRBJ2-6; no clear D gene. The V gene's germline CDR1 is MDHEN and CDR2 SYDVKM. The length of the CDR3 is 16 residues. Between the trimmed V and J ends, which lost 2 bases and 0 bases, there was a span of 8 bases. The CDR3 region is CASSLLRPSGANVLTF. The CDR3 DNA sequence: TGTGCCAGCAGTTTACTGAGACCCTCTGGGGCCAACGTCCTGACTTTC.

The V and J genes are TRBV24-1 and TRBJ1-2; tentative D call: TRBD1 (6 bases). The CDR3 runs 16 residues. V shed 4 bases and J shed 0 bases, with 14 bases lying between them. Germline V gene sequence: CDR1 KGHDR, CDR2 SFDVKD. The CDR3 loop is CATSDSRGPPNYGYTF. DNA for the CDR3: TGTGCCACCAGTGACTCCCGGGGGCCTCCTAACTATGGCTACACCTTC.

This clonotype was counted between two and nine times. The genes are TRBV3-1 and TRBJ1-2; 7 bases match TRBD1. The germline V gene encodes CDR1 LGHDT and CDR2 YNNKEL (reference sequence). The CDR3 contains 15 residues. V lost 4 bases and J lost 2; bases outside the gene matches: 7. The CDR3 reads CASSPPGQENYGYTF. CDR3 in DNA: TGTGCCAGCAGCCCGCCCGGACAGGAGAACTATGGCTACACCTTC. Full variable domain (missing parts from reference TRBV3-1 and TRBJ1-2): DTAVSQTPKYLVTQMGNDKSIKCEQNLGHDTMYWYKQDSKKFLKIMFSYNNKELIINETVPNRFSPKSPDKAHLNLHINSLELGDSAVYFCASSPPGQENYGYTFGSGTRLTVV.

The chain joins TRBV11-2 to TRBJ1-2; 7 nucleotides agree with TRBD1. Germline V lookup: CDR1 SGHAT, CDR2 FQNNGV. Unmatched junction bases numbered 8, after V lost 2 bases and J lost 8 bases. The CDR3 consists of 14 residues. The CDR3 nucleotides read TGTGCCAGCAGCTTAACTATACAGGGGCCCGGCTACACCTTC. Protein product: CASSLTIQGPGYTF.

In its sample, this clonotype was seen a few times. V and J are TRBV12-3 or TRBV12-4 and TRBJ2-7, with D uncertain. CDR3 length: 12 residues. Trimming took 6 bases from V and 2 from J, leaving 8 bases between them. CDR3 residues: CASRGRAYEQYF. The CDR3 DNA reads TGTGCCAGCAGGGGTCGGGCCTACGAGCAGTACTTC.

The chain is built from TRBV29-1 and TRBJ2-3, with TRBD1 matching over 8 bases. CDR3 length: 15 amino acids. Germline CDR1 SQVTM, CDR2 ANQGSEA. V trimming: 1 base; J trimming: 4 bases; junction bases outside the gene matches: 7. The CDR3 here is CSVEGRAGGPDTQYF. In nucleotides, the CDR3 is TGCAGCGTTGAAGGGAGGGCAGGGGGCCCAGATACGCAGTATTTT.

The V gene is TRBV7-9, the J gene TRBJ2-3; 11 nucleotides align to TRBD2. The CDR3 has 20 residues. V lost 5 bases to trimming and J lost 1 base; unmatched junction nucleotides: 17. Germline V gene data show CDR1 as SEHNR and CDR2 as FQNEAQ (reference sequence). CDR3 amino acids: CASSTYRGLAETARTDTQYF. CDR3 nucleotide sequence: TGTGCCAGCAGCACCTACAGGGGACTAGCGGAGACCGCTCGCACAGATACGCAGTATTTT.

The chain combines TRBV2 with TRBJ1-5, with D possibly matching TRBD1 (5 bases). Germline CDR1 SNHLY, CDR2 FYNNEI. The V end was cut by 5 bases, the J end by 4 bases, with 12 bases between. The CDR3 is 14 residues long. Here the CDR3 reads CASSKSTGNQPQHF. CDR3 nucleotide sequence: TGTGCCAGCAGTAAATCAACAGGAAATCAGCCCCAGCATTTT.

This rearrangement joins TRBV6-2 or TRBV6-3 to TRBJ2-3; D gene uncertain. The CDR3 contains 15 residues. Trimming pared 2 bases from V and 3 bases from J, leaving 12 bases between. Germline lookup yields CDR1 MNHEY and CDR2 SVGEGT. CDR3 DNA: TGTGCCAGCAGTTACCCACCGGTCTTGACAGATACGCAGTATTTT. Translating gives CASSYPPVLTDTQYF.

The V gene is TRBV6-1, the J gene TRBJ1-5, with TRBD1 as a possible D gene (6 bases). V was pared by 1 base and J by 2 bases, with 18 bases between. The germline V gene has CDR1 MNHNS and CDR2 SASEGT. CDR3 size: 18 residues. The DNA for the CDR3 is TGTGCCAGCAGTGAAGGGTCCGGAGGGGGATTTGGCAATCAGCCCCAGCATTTT. Encoded protein: CASSEGSGGGFGNQPQHF.

This clonotype was observed a handful of times. The chain couples TRBV28 to TRBJ2-7; D is perhaps TRBD1 (6 bases). V was trimmed by 5 bases and J by 7 bases, leaving 21 bases between them. Germline V gene data show CDR1 as MDHEN and CDR2 as SYDVKM. This CDR3 spans 15 amino acids. CDR3 protein: CASSPGTLTDNEQYF. For the CDR3, the DNA is TGTGCCAGCAGTCCCGGGACACTCACCGACAATGAGCAGTACTTC. Variable domain in full (rest from reference TRBV28 and TRBJ2-7): DVKVTQSSRYLVKRTGEKVFLECVQDMDHENMFWYRQDPGLGLRLIYFSYDVKMKEKGDIPEGYSVSREKKERFSLILESASTNQTSMYLCASSPGTLTDNEQYFGPGTRLTVT.

The V and J genes are TRBV6-5 and TRBJ2-1; 11 positions agree with TRBD2. Germline CDR1 is MNHEY and CDR2 is SVGAGI. The CDR3 is 16 residues long. Trimming took 4 bases from V and 3 from J; bases not matched to a gene: 5. CDR3 DNA sequence: TGTGCCAGCAGTTCCTTACTAGCGGGAGACTACAATGAGCAGTTCTTC. Translation gives CASSSLLAGDYNEQFF.

The chain's CDR3 is CASSPRGLAGDTTYEQYF. In nucleotides, the CDR3 is TGTGCCAGCAGCCCCCGAGGGCTAGCGGGAGATACAACCTACGAGCAGTACTTC. V gene TRBV3-1 combines with J gene TRBJ2-5; 10 nucleotides line up with TRBD2. The tail of the sequence fits TRBJ2-7 better, so the J call may be wrong. This CDR3 contains 18 residues. Per the germline V gene, CDR1 is LGHDT and CDR2 is YNNKEL (reference sequence).

Only a few counts were recorded for this clonotype. CDR3 residues: CSAYRASLNTEAFF. The CDR3 nucleotides are TGCAGTGCTTACCGGGCCTCTCTCAACACTGAAGCTTTCTTT. The chain couples TRBV20-1 to TRBJ1-1, with no clear D. The CDR3 is 14 residues long. Germline V gives CDR1 DFQATT, CDR2 SNEGSKA (reference sequence). V lost 5 bases and J 2 bases, leaving 15 bases between the germline ends.

The chain recombines TRBV20-1 with TRBJ1-2; D is possibly TRBD1 (6 bases). Trimming stripped 0 bases from V and 3 bases from J, with 11 bases between. Germline lookup yields CDR1 DFQATT and CDR2 SNEGSKA (reference sequence). This CDR3 spans 14 amino acids. For the CDR3, the DNA is TGCAGTGCTAGAGATGGTGGACAGCACTATGGCTACACCTTC. It codes for CSARDGGQHYGYTF.

The chain links TRBV7-2 to TRBJ1-2; 8 nucleotides agree with TRBD1. The junction had 6 bases not matched to a gene; V was cut back by 1 base and J by 5 bases. Germline V CDR1 and CDR2: SGHTA, FQGNSA. This CDR3 has 15 residues. Here the CDR3 DNA reads TGTGCCAGCAGCTTAGGGACAGGGCCTGGGTATGGCTACACCTTC. Translating it yields CASSLGTGPGYGYTF.